The clone carrying this TCR beta chain was detected only a few times. Its antigen is currently unknown. Germline V gene lookup returns CDR1 SGHRS and CDR2 YFSETQ. The CDR3 has 15 amino acids. Trimming cost V 6 bases and J 0 bases, with 14 bases left between them. The data belong to a study of early T cells in non-severe SARS-CoV-2 infection. Looking at the study overall: The input, bulk RNA from unsorted whole blood, was sequenced, and chains were unpaired.

Each cDNA molecule carried a unique molecular identifier. TCRdb recomputed calls from the 5' RACE reads with MiXCR, one row per CDR3 protein. The top ten hold less than 4.5% of the sample, which has around 55,000 distinct CDR3 sequences, 9.5% to 15% seen once. Study findings and constraints: In VDJdb matching, anti-spike CD8 responses were favored while private and CD4 specificities went missing.

The clonotype originates from an adult who was a healthcare worker with PCR-confirmed SARS-CoV-2 infection or an uninfected control (not recorded which). The rearrangement uses TRBV5-1 and TRBJ2-3; the D is unclear. Sequencing was carried out using whole blood. CDR3 region: CASTLVSPSTDTQYF. The CDR3, as DNA: TGCGCCAGCACCCTAGTTTCCCCGAGCACAGATACGCAGTATTTT.